The rows below give T cell receptor beta chains drawn from one sample of a study of shared clonotypes between healthy human individuals. Sequencing used immunoSEQ multiplex PCR; TCRdb keeps in-frame clones, though not all of them. The table lists around 1 million clones, around three quarters of them singletons. The specimen was memory CD4+ T cells sorted from blood. Every receptor here comes from a man between 18 and 29 years old in good health. Each CDR3 is given with its conserved first and last residue. The D gene is left open where the match is weak. Expanded clones are given a class, and other clones once, few, many or no size at all.

d_call	v_call	j_call	clone_size	cdr3_aa	cdr3_nt
.	TRBV9	TRBJ2-7	.	CASSVGAGQHEQYF	TGTGCCAGCAGCGTAGGTGCTGGACAGCACGAGCAGTACTTC
.	TRBV9	TRBJ1-5	.	CASSVAGTQPQHF	TGTGCCAGCAGCGTAGCAGGGACCCAGCCCCAGCATTTT
.	TRBV6-1	TRBJ1-1	once	CASSEGISDSEAFF	TGTGCCAGCAGTGAAGGTATTAGCGACTCTGAAGCTTTCTTT
TRBD1	TRBV19	TRBJ1-3	few	CASGGGRTGSGNTIYF	TGTGCCTCCGGGGGTGGCCGGACAGGATCTGGAAACACCATATATTTT
TRBD1	TRBV6-5	TRBJ1-3	.	CASRRQGAGGNTIYF	TGTGCCAGCAGACGACAGGGGGCTGGTGGAAACACCATATATTTT
TRBD2	TRBV6-6	TRBJ2-7	.	CASSSRGGGVGNEQYF	TGTGCCAGCAGCTCCCGCGGGGGGGGCGTCGGGAACGAGCAGTACTTC
.	TRBV30	TRBJ1-5	many	CAWSVGYQPQHF	TGTGCCTGGAGTGTAGGTTATCAGCCCCAGCATTTT
TRBD2	TRBV10-3	TRBJ2-3	.	CAISESASGVRDTQYF	TGTGCCATCAGTGAGTCCGCTAGCGGGGTAAGAGATACGCAGTATTTT
TRBD1	TRBV5-1	TRBJ1-2	.	CASSAGTGHYGYTF	TGCGCCAGCAGCGCCGGGACAGGGCACTATGGCTACACCTTC
.	TRBV20-1	TRBJ1-1	few	CSARYRDEAFF	TGCAGTGCTAGGTATCGGGACGAAGCTTTCTTT
TRBD2	TRBV4-2	TRBJ2-1	.	CASSQGLAGNTFF	TGTGCCAGCAGCCAAGGACTAGCGGGGAATACGTTCTTC
.	TRBV2	TRBJ2-3	.	CASSDTGATDTQYF	TGTGCCAGCAGTGACACAGGAGCCACAGATACGCAGTATTTT
.	TRBV10-3	TRBJ1-1	.	CAISGPGGTEAFF	TGTGCCATCAGTGGACCCGGGGGCACTGAAGCTTTCTTT
.	TRBV11-2	TRBJ2-5	.	CASHGETQYF	TGTGCCAGTCACGGAGAGACCCAGTACTTC
.	TRBV6-6	TRBJ2-1	.	CASKKGDHEQFF	TGTGCCAGCAAAAAGGGGGACCATGAGCAGTTCTTC
TRBD1	TRBV18	TRBJ1-5	.	CASSPGQFNQPQHF	TGTGCCAGCTCACCGGGACAGTTTAATCAGCCCCAGCATTTT
.	TRBV7-2	TRBJ1-5	.	CASSPEQGRPQHF	TGTGCCAGCAGCCCAGAACAGGGCAGGCCCCAGCATTTT
.	TRBV25-1	TRBJ1-2	once	CASRPTSSGLTLNYGYTF	TGTGCCAGCAGACCAACCTCGTCCGGGCTTACCCTTAACTATGGCTACACCTTC
.	TRBV27	TRBJ2-1	few	CASSFPPPRGFGEQFF	TGTGCCAGCAGTTTTCCCCCGCCCCGGGGTTTCGGTGAGCAGTTCTTC
.	TRBV10-1	TRBJ1-1	.	CASSDYRDGRTEAFF	TGCGCCAGCAGCGACTACAGGGACGGGCGCACTGAAGCTTTCTTT
.	TRBV4-1	TRBJ1-2	.	CASSQDLALLGGYTF	TGCGCCAGCAGCCAAGATTTGGCCCTCCTTGGGGGCTACACCTTC
TRBD2	TRBV6-5	TRBJ2-5	.	CASSYRLAGETQYF	TGTGCCAGCAGTTACCGACTAGCGGGCGAGACCCAGTACTTC
TRBD1	TRBV15	TRBJ2-1	once	CATSTGTATEQFF	TGTGCCACCAGCACCGGGACAGCAACTGAGCAGTTCTTC
.	TRBV25-1	TRBJ1-2	.	CASSSSIYGYTF	TGTGCCAGCAGCAGCAGCATCTATGGCTACACCTTC
.	TRBV5-1	TRBJ1-1	.	CASSAVGGTEAFF	TGCGCCAGCAGCGCGGTGGGTGGAACTGAAGCTTTCTTT
.	TRBV5-4	TRBJ2-5	.	CASSSDRNQGETQYF	TGTGCCAGCAGCTCAGACAGGAACCAGGGAGAGACCCAGTACTTC
.	TRBV4-1	TRBJ2-2	.	CASSQAAIGPWELFF	TGCGCCAGCAGCCAAGCGGCAATTGGTCCCTGGGAGCTGTTTTTT
.	TRBV4-3	TRBJ1-2	.	CASSQVGAPGYTF	TGCGCCAGCAGCCAAGTGGGGGCACCGGGCTACACCTTC
TRBD1	TRBV7-3	TRBJ2-7	.	CASSLYGTESYEQYF	TGTGCCAGCAGCTTATACGGGACAGAGTCCTACGAGCAGTACTTC
TRBD2	TRBV30	TRBJ2-1	once	CAWSVLRTSGKIDNEQFF	TGTGCCTGGAGTGTCCTCCGAACTAGCGGGAAAATCGACAATGAGCAGTTCTTC
TRBD1	TRBV6-5	TRBJ1-3	.	CASSYNQGAGNTIYF	TGTGCCAGCAGTTACAACCAGGGGGCCGGAAACACCATATATTTT
TRBD1	TRBV5-6	TRBJ1-2	.	CASSLVGTGSNYGYTF	TGTGCCAGCAGCTTGGTCGGGACAGGGTCTAACTATGGCTACACCTTC
TRBD2	TRBV27	TRBJ2-2	.	CASSSTSLGELFF	TGTGCCAGCAGTTCGACTAGCCTCGGGGAGCTGTTTTTT
.	TRBV5-1	TRBJ2-3	.	CASSFDPGTTDTQYF	TGCGCCAGCAGCTTCGATCCGGGGACGACAGATACGCAGTATTTT
TRBD1	TRBV5-4	TRBJ2-3	few	CASSPQGLSTDTQYF	TGTGCCAGCAGCCCACAGGGGCTGAGCACAGATACGCAGTATTTT
.	TRBV27	TRBJ2-3	.	CASSLWGADTQYF	TGTGCCAGCAGTTTATGGGGGGCAGATACGCAGTATTTT